The clone carrying this T cell receptor beta chain occurred many times. Each patient came to thyroid surgery without any prior treatment (of any kind). The CDR3 is 16 amino acids. V shed 1 base and J shed 5 bases, with 15 bases lying between them. The germline CDR1 and CDR2 sequences are SGHTS and YDEGEE. Original methodology: Variation in CDR3 across clinicopathological groups served as the basis for constructing a distant-metastasis classifier in papillary thyroid cancer. TCRdb reanalyzed the PCR reads via MiXCR. The V and J calls follow TCRdb's processing rather than the paper's. The table includes over 25,000 clones, under 20% detected once. This sample was included in a study of metastatic and nonmetastatic thyroid tumors. Study as a whole: A comparison of repertoires was made across blood and tumor or nodule tissue from malignant and benign thyroid patients.

Input material: blood. The TCR was taken from a female donor with papillary thyroid cancer or a benign thyroid nodule (not recorded which). Some clones in this sample may be carry-over from other donors' samples. The rearrangement links TRBV5-8 to TRBJ1-4, with no clear D. CDR3 region: CASSLLVSSDNEKLFF. DNA of the CDR3: TGTGCCAGCAGCTTGCTCGTTAGCAGCGACAATGAAAAACTGTTTTTT.